One and the same sample provided the 2 T cell receptor beta chains below, sequenced in a study of cytomegalovirus exposure and HLA in healthy donors. Primers: 60 Vbeta forward and 13 Jbeta reverse. Generated by immunoSEQ multiplex PCR, the TCRdb table keeps only in-frame clones and is missing some. The table lists 190,000 or so clones, around 74% of them singletons. Sequencing was performed on PBMCs. All receptors derive from a girl aged 10 to 17 in good health and CMV-seropositive.

This rearrangement joins TRBV11-3 to TRBJ2-2; TRBD1 matches 9 bases. CDR1 is SGHNT and CDR2 is YENEEA in the germline V gene. This CDR3 comprises 15 residues. Unmatched junction bases numbered 9, after V lost 7 bases and J lost 6 bases. The CDR3 DNA reads TGTGCCAGCACCCTCACAGGGGGCCGGCCCGGGGAGCTGTTTTTT. This encodes CASTLTGGRPGELFF.

The chain joins TRBV4-3 to TRBJ1-5, with D unresolved. The CDR3 runs to 15 residues. The germline V and J ends were trimmed by 0 bases and 9 bases, with 15 bases remaining between them. CDR1 is LGHNA, CDR2 YSLEER, per germline. The CDR3 DNA reads TGCGCCAGCAGCCAAGAAGCTGGGCTTACTCGGCCCCAGCATTTT. It yields the protein CASSQEAGLTRPQHF.